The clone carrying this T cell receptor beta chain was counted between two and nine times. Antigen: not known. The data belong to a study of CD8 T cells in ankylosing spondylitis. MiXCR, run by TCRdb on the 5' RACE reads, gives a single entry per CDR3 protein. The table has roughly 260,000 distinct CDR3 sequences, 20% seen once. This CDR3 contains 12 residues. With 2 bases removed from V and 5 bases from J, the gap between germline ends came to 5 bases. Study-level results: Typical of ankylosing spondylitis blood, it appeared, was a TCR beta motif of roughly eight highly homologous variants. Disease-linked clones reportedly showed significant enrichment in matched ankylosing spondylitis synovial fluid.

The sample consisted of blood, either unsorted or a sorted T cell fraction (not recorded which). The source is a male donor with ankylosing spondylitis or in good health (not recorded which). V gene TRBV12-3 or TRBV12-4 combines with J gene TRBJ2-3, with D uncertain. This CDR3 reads CASSLKGDTQYF. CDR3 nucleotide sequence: TGTGCCAGCAGTTTAAAGGGAGATACGCAGTATTTT.